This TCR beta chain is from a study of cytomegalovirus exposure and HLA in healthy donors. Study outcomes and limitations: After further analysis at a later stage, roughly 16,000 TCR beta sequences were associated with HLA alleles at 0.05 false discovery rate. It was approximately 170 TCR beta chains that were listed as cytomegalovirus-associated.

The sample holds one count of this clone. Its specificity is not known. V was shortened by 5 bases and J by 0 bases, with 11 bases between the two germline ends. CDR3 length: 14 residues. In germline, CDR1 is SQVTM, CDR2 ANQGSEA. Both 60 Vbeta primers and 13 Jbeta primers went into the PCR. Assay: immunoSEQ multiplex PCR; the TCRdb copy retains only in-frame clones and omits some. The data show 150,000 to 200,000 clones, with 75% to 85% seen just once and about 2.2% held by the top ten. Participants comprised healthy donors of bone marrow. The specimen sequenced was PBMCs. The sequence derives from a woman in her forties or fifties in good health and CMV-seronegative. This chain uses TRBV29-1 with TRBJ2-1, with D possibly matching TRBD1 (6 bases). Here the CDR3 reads CSVQGPDSYNEQFF. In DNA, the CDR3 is TGCAGCGTTCAGGGGCCAGACTCCTACAATGAGCAGTTCTTC.